This paragraph covers one T cell receptor beta chain sequence. Its antigen target is currently unknown. No per-base quality is available; no much larger clone lies one base away. From cysteine to phenylalanine, the CDR3 is 19 amino acids long. This entry keeps only the CDR3 DNA: 57 bases, framed from base 1. The germline V gene encodes CDR1 MNHEY and CDR2 SVGEGT. At the junction V is shortened by 6 bases and J by 1 base, with 22 bases in between. The data belong to a study of control samples from healthy donors and cancer patients (dated by TCRdb to 2019 to 2021). The library was generated by the immunoSEQ multiplex PCR assay. TCRdb took this table from immuneACCESS and kept in-frame rearrangements with V and J called. Such tables lack part of the clones; where checked against another copy, unresolved V genes explain under half of the gap, and the rest is unexplained. This sample gives around 200,000 clones in total; roughly 94% of them show up just once. About 1.6% of the sample goes to the ten largest clones.

Material: blood. This chain is built from TRBV6-2 or TRBV6-3 and TRBJ2-6; the D gene cannot be named for sure. The sequence was collected from a man between 50 and 59 years old in good health. Here the CDR3 is given as CASSMNPRASLSGANVLTF. The DNA is as follows: TGTGCCAGCAGCATGAACCCCCGGGCCTCGCTTTCTGGGGCCAACGTCCTGACTTTC.